This T cell receptor (beta chain) was sequenced during a study of graft-versus-host responses after intestinal transplantation. At the level of the study: Every one of the recipients received anti-thymocyte globulin induction and afterwards took tacrolimus and steroids for about 3 years. Overall study results and limits: Within the allografts of patients who had graft-donor T cell macrochimerism, graft-versus-host to host-versus-graft clonal ratios were high.

CDR3 length: 13 amino acids. Germline loops: CDR1 SGHAT, CDR2 FQNNGV. Clones were sequenced by immunoSEQ multiplex PCR, and TCRdb holds only the in-frame ones, with some missing. The data show almost 55,000 clones, with about 89% seen just once and less than 6.5% held by the top ten. Note on this clone: Antigen: not known.

This chain links TRBV11-2 with TRBJ2-5; D gene unclear. The J call may be mistaken, given a closer DNA end match to TRBJ2-7. The sample here was PBMCs, taken roughly 660 days after intestinal transplant. The receptor's source is a human patient who received an intestinal transplant, so some T cells may come from the graft donor. CDR3 sequence: CASSPHGIYEQYF. In DNA form, the CDR3 reads TGTGCCAGCAGCCCGCACGGAATCTACGAGCAGTACTTC.